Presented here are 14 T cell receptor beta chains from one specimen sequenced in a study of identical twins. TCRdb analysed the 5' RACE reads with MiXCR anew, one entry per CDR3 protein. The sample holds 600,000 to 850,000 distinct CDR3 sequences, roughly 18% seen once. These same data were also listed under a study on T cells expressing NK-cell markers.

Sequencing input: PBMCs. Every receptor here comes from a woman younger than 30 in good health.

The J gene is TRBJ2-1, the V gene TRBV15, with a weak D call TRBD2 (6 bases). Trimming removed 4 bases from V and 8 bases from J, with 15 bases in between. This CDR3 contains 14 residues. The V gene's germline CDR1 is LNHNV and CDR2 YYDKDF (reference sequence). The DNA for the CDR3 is TGTGCCACCAGCAAGTTGAGGAGGGTTCATGAGCAGTTCTTC. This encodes CATSKLRRVHEQFF. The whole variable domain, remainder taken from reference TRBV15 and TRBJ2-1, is DAMVIQNPRYQVTQFGKPVTLSCSQTLNHNVMYWYQQKSSQAPKLLFHYYDKDFNNEADTPDNFQSRRPNTSFCFLDIRSPGLGDTAMYLCATSKLRRVHEQFFGPGTRLTVL.

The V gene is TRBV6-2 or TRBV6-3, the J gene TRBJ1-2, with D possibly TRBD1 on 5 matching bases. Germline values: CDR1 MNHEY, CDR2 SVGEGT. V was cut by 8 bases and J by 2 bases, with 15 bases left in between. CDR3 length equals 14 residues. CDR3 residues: CASAPGSGNYGYTF. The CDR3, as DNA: TGTGCCAGCGCGCCAGGGAGTGGAAACTATGGCTACACCTTC.

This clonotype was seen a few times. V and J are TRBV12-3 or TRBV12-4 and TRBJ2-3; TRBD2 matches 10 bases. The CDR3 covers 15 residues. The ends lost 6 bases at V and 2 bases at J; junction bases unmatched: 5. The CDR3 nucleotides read TGTGCCAGCAGGCGGACTAGCGGATACACAGATACGCAGTATTTT. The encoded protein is CASRRTSGYTDTQYF.

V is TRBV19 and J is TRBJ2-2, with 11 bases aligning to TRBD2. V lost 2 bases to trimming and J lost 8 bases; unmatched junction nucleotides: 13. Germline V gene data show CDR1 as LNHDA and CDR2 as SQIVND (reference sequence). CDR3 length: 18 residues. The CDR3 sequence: CASSILLAGAIFTGELFF. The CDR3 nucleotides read TGTGCCAGTAGTATATTACTAGCGGGAGCGATTTTTACGGGGGAGCTGTTTTTT.

CDR3 loop: CAWDRPTSYEQYF. CDR3 nucleotide sequence: TGTGCCTGGGACAGGCCAACCTCCTACGAGCAGTACTTC. V usage is TRBV30 and J usage is TRBJ2-7; tentatively, D is TRBD1 (6 bases). V lost 5 bases to trimming and J lost 0 bases, with 11 bases between them. This CDR3 comprises 13 residues. The germline CDR1 and CDR2 sequences are GTSNPN and SVGIG (reference sequence).

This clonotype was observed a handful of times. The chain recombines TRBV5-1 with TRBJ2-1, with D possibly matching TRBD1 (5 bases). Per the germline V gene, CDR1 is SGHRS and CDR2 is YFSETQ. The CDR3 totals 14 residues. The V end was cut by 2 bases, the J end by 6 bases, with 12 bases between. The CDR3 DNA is TGCGCCAGCAGCTTATCCTCCACAGGCAATGAGCAGTTCTTC. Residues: CASSLSSTGNEQFF.

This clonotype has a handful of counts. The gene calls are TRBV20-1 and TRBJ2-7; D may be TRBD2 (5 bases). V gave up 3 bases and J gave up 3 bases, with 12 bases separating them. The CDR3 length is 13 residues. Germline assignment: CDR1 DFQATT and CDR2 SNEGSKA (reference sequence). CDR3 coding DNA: TGCAGTGCTAGCCGGACTGTAAACTACGAGCAGTACTTC. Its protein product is CSASRTVNYEQYF.

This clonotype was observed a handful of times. The CDR3 bases are TGCAGTGCTAGAGATCTGGCGGGGGACCCCCCCTACGAGCAGTACTTC. It translates to CSARDLAGDPPYEQYF. The chain uses TRBV20-1 and TRBJ2-7; 7 nucleotides align to TRBD2. CDR3 length equals 16 residues. Unmatched junction bases numbered 10, after V lost 0 bases and J lost 2 bases. Germline V gene data show CDR1 as DFQATT and CDR2 as SNEGSKA (reference sequence).

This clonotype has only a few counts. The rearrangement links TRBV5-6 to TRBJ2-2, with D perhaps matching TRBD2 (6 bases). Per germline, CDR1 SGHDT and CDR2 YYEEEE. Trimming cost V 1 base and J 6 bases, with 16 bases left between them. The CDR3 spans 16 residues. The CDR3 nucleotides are TGTGCCAGCAGCTTGTTCGGGATAGGAGGGGCCGGGGAGCTGTTTTTT. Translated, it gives CASSLFGIGGAGELFF.

The CDR3 DNA reads TGTGCCAGCAGCAAGGGACAGACACCCTATAGCAATCAGCCCCAGCATTTT. As protein: CASSKGQTPYSNQPQHF. This chain links TRBV3-1 with TRBJ1-5, with 7 bases that match TRBD1. Germline-derived CDR1 and CDR2 are LGHDT and YNNKEL (reference sequence). The CDR3 has 17 residues. Germline trimming cut 5 bases from V and 0 bases from J; bases unmatched to any gene: 10. The full variable domain, completed using reference TRBV3-1 and TRBJ1-5, is DTAVSQTPKYLVTQMGNDKSIKCEQNLGHDTMYWYKQDSKKFLKIMFSYNNKELIINETVPNRFSPKSPDKAHLNLHINSLELGDSAVYFCASSKGQTPYSNQPQHFGDGTRLSIL.

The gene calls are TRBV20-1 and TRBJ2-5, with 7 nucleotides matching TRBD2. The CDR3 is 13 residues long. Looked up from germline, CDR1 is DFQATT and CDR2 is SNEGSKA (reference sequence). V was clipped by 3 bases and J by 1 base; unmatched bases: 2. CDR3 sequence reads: CSARGLIQETQYF. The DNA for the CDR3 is TGCAGTGCTAGGGGACTAATCCAAGAGACCCAGTACTTC.

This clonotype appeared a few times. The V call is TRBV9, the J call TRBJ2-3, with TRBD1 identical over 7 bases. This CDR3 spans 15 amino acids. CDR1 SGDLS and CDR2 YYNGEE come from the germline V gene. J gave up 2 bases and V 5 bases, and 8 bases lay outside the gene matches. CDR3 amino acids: CASSSRDRDTDTQYF. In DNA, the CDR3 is TGTGCCAGCAGTAGCCGGGACAGAGACACAGATACGCAGTATTTT.

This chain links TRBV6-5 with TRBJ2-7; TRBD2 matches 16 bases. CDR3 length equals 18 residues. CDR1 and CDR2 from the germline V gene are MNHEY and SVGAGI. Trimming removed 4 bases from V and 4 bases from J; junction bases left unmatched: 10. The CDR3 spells CASSSGLAGGTIKYEQYF. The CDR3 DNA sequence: TGTGCCAGCAGTTCGGGACTAGCGGGAGGGACAATCAAATACGAGCAGTACTTC.

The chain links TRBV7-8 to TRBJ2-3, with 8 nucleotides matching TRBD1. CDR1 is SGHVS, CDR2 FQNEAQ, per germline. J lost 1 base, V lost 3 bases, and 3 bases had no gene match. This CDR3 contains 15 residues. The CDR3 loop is CASSFVTGGTDTQYF. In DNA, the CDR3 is TGTGCCAGCAGCTTTGTGACAGGGGGCACAGATACGCAGTATTTT. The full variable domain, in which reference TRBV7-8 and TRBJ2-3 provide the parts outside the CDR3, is GAGVSQSPRYKVAKRGQDVALRCDPISGHVSLFWYQQALGQGPEFLTYFQNEAQLDKSGLPSDRFFAERPEGSVSTLKIQRTQQEDSAVYLCASSFVTGGTDTQYFGPGTRLTVL.